The subject of this entry is one T cell receptor beta chain. Per the germline V gene, CDR1 is SQVTM and CDR2 is ANQGSEA. The length of the CDR3 is 11 residues. This entry comes from a study of human T cells and chemical hapten exposure. As for the study in general: Patients' scalps got diphenylcyclopropenone weekly throughout the roughly 25-week study. TCR yields per sample varied mostly from small pooled library volume differences.

TCRdb passed the RACE reads through MiXCR, listing each CDR3 protein once. Of roughly 100,000 distinct CDR3 sequences listed, 12% are singletons. The time point here: pre-sensitization, week 0. Treatment described: therapeutic diphenylcyclopropenone sensitization with weekly scalp DPC. Those who donated were patients with alopecia, 18 to 70 years of age, and suitable for DPC. The V call is TRBV29-1, the J call TRBJ2-1; possible D gene TRBD2, 6 bases. The TCR was taken from a woman in her forties or fifties with alopecia areata. Some clones in this sample may be carry-over from other donors' samples. The sequences come from whole blood, collected in connection with sensitization to the hapten diphenylcyclopropenone (DPC). DNA of the CDR3: TGCAGTAGCGGAAACTACAATGAGCAGTTCTTC. It yields the protein CSSGNYNEQFF.